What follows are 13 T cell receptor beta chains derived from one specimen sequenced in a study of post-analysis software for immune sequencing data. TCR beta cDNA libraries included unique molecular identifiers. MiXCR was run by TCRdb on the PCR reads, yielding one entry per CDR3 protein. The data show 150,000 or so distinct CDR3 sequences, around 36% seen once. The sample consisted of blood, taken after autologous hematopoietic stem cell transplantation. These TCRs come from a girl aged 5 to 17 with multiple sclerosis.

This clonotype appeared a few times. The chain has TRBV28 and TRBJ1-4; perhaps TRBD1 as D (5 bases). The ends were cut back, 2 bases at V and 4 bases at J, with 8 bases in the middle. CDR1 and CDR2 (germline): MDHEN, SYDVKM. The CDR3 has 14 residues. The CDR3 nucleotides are TGTGCCAGCAGTTTAATGGGGGATAATGAAAAACTGTTTTTT. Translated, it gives CASSLMGDNEKLFF.

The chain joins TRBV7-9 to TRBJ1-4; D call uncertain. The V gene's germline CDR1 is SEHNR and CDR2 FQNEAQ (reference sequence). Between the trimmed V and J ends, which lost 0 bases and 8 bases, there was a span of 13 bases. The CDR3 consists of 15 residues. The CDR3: CASSLAKTVGEKLFF. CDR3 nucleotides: TGTGCCAGCAGCTTAGCGAAGACTGTGGGAGAAAAACTGTTTTTT.

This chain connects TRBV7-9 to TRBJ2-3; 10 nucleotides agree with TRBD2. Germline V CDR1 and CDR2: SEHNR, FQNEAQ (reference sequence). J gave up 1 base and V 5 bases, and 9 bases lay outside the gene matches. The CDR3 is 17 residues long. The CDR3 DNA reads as TGTGCCAGCAGCGCCCCCCGACTAGCGGGCCGCACAGATACGCAGTATTTT. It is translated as CASSAPRLAGRTDTQYF.

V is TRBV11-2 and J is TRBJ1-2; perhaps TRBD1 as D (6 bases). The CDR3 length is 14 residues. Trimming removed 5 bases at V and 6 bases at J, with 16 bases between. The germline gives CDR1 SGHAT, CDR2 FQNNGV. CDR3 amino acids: CASSIDRRADGYTF. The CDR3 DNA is TGTGCCAGCAGCATTGACAGGCGGGCTGATGGCTACACCTTC.

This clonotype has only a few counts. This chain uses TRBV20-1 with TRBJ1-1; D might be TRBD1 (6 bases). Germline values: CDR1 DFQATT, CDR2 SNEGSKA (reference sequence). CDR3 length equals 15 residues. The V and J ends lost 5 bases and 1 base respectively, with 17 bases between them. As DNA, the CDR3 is TGCAGTGCTGGGAGCTTGGGACACCCGAACACTGAAGCTTTCTTT. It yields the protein CSAGSLGHPNTEAFF.

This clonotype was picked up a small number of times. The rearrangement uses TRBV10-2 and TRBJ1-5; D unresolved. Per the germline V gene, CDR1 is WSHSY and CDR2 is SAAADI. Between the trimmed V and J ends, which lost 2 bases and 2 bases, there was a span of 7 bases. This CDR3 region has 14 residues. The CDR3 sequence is CASSEGWGNQPQHF. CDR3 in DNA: TGCGCCAGCAGTGAGGGATGGGGCAATCAGCCCCAGCATTTT.

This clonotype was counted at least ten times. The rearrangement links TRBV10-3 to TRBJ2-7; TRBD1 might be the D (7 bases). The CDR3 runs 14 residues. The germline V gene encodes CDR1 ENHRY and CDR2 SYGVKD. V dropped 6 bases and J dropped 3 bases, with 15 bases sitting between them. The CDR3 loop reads CAIRETGRDYEQYF. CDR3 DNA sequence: TGTGCCATCAGGGAGACAGGGCGGGACTACGAGCAGTACTTC.

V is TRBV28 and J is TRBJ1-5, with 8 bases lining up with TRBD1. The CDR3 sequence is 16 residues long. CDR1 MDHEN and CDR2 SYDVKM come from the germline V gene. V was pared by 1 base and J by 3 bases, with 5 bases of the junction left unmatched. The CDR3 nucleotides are TGTGCCAGCAGTTTATTGACAGGGGTGACCAATCAGCCCCAGCATTTT. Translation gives CASSLLTGVTNQPQHF.

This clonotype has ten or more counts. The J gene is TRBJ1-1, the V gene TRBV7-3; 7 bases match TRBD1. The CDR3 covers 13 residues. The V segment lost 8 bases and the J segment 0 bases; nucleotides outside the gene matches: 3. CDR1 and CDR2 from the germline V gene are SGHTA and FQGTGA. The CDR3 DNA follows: TGTGCCAGCGCACAGGGGATGAACACTGAAGCTTTCTTT. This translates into CASAQGMNTEAFF.

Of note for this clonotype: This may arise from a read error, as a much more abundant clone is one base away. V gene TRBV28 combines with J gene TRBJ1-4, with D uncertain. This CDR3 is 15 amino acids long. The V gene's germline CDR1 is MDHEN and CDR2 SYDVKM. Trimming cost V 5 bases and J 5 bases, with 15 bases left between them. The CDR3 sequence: CASSPPKEPNEKLFF. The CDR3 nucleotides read TGTGCCAGCAGTCCACCAAAGGAACCGAATGAAAAACTGTTTTTT.

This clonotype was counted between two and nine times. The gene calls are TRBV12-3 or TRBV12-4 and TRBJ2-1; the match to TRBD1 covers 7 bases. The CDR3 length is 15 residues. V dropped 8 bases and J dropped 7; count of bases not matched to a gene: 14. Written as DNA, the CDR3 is TGTGCCAGCCGATCACCGGGACAGCCCATTAATGAGCAGTTCTTC. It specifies CASRSPGQPINEQFF.

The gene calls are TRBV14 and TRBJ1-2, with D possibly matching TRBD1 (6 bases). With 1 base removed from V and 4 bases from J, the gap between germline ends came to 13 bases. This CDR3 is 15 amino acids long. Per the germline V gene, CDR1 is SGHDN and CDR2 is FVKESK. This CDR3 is CASSQVAGAGYGYTF. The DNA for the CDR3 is TGTGCCAGCAGCCAAGTGGCGGGGGCTGGCTATGGCTACACCTTC.

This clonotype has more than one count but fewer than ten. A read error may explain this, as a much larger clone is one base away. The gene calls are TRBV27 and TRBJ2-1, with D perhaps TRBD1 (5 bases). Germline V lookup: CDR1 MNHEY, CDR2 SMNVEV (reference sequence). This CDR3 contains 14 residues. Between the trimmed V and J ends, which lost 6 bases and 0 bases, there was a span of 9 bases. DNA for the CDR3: TGTGCCAGCAGGTTAGACAGCTCCTACAATGAGCAGTTCTTC. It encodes CASRLDSSYNEQFF.